Many counts were recorded for the clone carrying this TCR beta chain. The data were taken from a study of blood T cell repertoires in COVID-19. Study information: Some COVID-19 samples were acute and others convalescent; all came from the United States, Italy and Spain.

V was trimmed by 4 bases and J by 4 bases, leaving 20 bases between them. This CDR3 region has 16 residues. CDR1 and CDR2 from the germline V gene are SGHRS and YFSETQ. Clones were sequenced by immunoSEQ multiplex PCR, and TCRdb holds only the in-frame ones, with some missing. Counted here are roughly 140,000 clones, roughly 84% occurring once; the ten biggest clones make up around 5.4%. Sequencing used PBMCs or T cells enriched from blood (not recorded which). The receptor was derived from a woman aged 45-65 years who had been exposed to COVID-19. This rearrangement joins TRBV5-1 to TRBJ1-1, with D possibly matching TRBD1 (6 bases). The CDR3 spells CASSPGQGFGTTEAFF. Here the CDR3 DNA reads TGCGCCAGCAGCCCAGGGCAGGGGTTTGGGACCACTGAAGCTTTCTTT.